Listed below are T cell receptor beta chains from one sample, sequenced in a study of cytomegalovirus exposure and HLA in healthy donors. Sequenced by immunoSEQ multiplex PCR; TCRdb stores in-frame clones only, minus some. The sample carries about 160,000 clones, roughly 80% recorded once. Sequencing input: PBMCs. These receptors were obtained from a woman aged 25 to 39 in good health and CMV-seropositive. The CDR3 runs from the conserved cysteine through the conserved F or W. A D gene is named only where the DNA matches it firmly. Clone size appears in some rows only: once, few, many, or a class for an expanded clone.

size: once; J: TRBJ2-2; D: .; V: TRBV11-3; DNA: TGTGCCAGCAGCTTAGGCACGCAGGGGACCGGGGAGCTGTTTTTT; CDR3: CASSLGTQGTGELFF
size: .; J: TRBJ1-2; D: TRBD1; V: TRBV6-5; DNA: TGTGCCACCCACAGGGGCTATGGCTACACCTTC; CDR3: CATHRGYGYTF
size: .; J: TRBJ1-2; D: .; V: TRBV29-1; DNA: TGCAGCGTTGCCTCCAGAGGGAACTATGGCTACACCTTC; CDR3: CSVASRGNYGYTF
size: few; J: TRBJ2-7; D: TRBD1; V: TRBV2; DNA: TGTGCCAGCAGGACAGGGGTCTCAAGCGACGAGCAGTACTTC; CDR3: CASRTGVSSDEQYF
size: .; J: TRBJ2-7; D: .; V: TRBV6-1; DNA: TGTGCCAGCAGGGGGACATATCACTACGAGCAGTACTTC; CDR3: CASRGTYHYEQYF
size: .; J: TRBJ2-2; D: .; V: TRBV10-3; DNA: TGTGCCATCAGTGAGAGGGGGAACACCGGGGAGCTGTTTTTT; CDR3: CAISERGNTGELFF
size: .; J: TRBJ2-1; D: TRBD1; V: TRBV27; DNA: TGTGCCAGCAGCACAGGGGGGAATGAGCAGTTCTTC; CDR3: CASSTGGNEQFF
size: .; J: TRBJ2-1; D: .; V: TRBV30; DNA: TGTGCCTGGGGGTCAGGGGCCCAGTTCTTC; CDR3: CAWGSGAQFF
size: few; J: TRBJ2-5; D: .; V: TRBV30; DNA: TGTGCCTGGAGTATTGGGGCCTTCCTCCTTCTACAAGAGACCCAGTACTTC; CDR3: CAWSIGAFLLLQETQYF
size: .; J: TRBJ1-6; D: TRBD1; V: TRBV6-6; DNA: TGTGCCAGCACTCACGGAGGGGGCTCTTATAATTCACCCCTCCACTTT; CDR3: CASTHGGGSYNSPLHF
size: .; J: TRBJ1-6; D: .; V: TRBV7-9; DNA: TGTGCCAGCAGCCCTAGTTATAATTCACCCCTCCACTTT; CDR3: CASSPSYNSPLHF
size: .; J: TRBJ1-3; D: TRBD1; V: TRBV7-9; DNA: TGTGCCAGCAGCCGTATACGACAGGGTTTCTCTGGAAACACCATATATTTT; CDR3: CASSRIRQGFSGNTIYF
size: .; J: TRBJ2-1; D: TRBD2; V: TRBV25-1; DNA: TGTGCCAGCAGTGATAGACTAGCGGGGAATGAGCAGTTCTTC; CDR3: CASSDRLAGNEQFF
size: few; J: TRBJ1-1; D: .; V: TRBV2; DNA: TGTGCCAGCAGTCCCGACACTGAAGCTTTCTTT; CDR3: CASSPDTEAFF
size: .; J: TRBJ1-1; D: TRBD1; V: TRBV7-2; DNA: TGTGCCAGCAGATTAAACAGGGGAATCCACACTGAAGCTTTCTTT; CDR3: CASRLNRGIHTEAFF
size: .; J: TRBJ1-1; D: TRBD1; V: TRBV7-9; DNA: TGTGCCAGCAGCTTGACGCGGGACAGAATGAACACTGAAGCTTTCTTT; CDR3: CASSLTRDRMNTEAFF
size: .; J: TRBJ1-1; D: .; V: TRBV6-5; DNA: TGTGCCAGCAGAGGGGATTCTGAAGCTTTCTTT; CDR3: CASRGDSEAFF
size: .; J: TRBJ2-5; D: .; V: TRBV5-4; DNA: TGTGCCGCGGGGCGGGAGACCCAGTACTTC; CDR3: CAAGRETQYF
size: .; J: TRBJ1-1; D: .; V: TRBV11-3; DNA: TGTGCCAGCAGCTCCGGGGACACACTCGAAGCTTTCTTT; CDR3: CASSSGDTLEAFF
size: .; J: TRBJ2-7; D: TRBD2; V: TRBV10-2; DNA: TGCGCCAGCAGGGGGGCGACTAGCGCCTACGAGCAGTACTTC; CDR3: CASRGATSAYEQYF
size: .; J: TRBJ1-3; D: .; V: TRBV19; DNA: TGTGCCAGTAGTCGACAGCGTTACTCTGGAAACACCATATATTTT; CDR3: CASSRQRYSGNTIYF
size: .; J: TRBJ2-1; D: TRBD2; V: TRBV14; DNA: TGTGCCAGCAGCCAACTCGGGACTAGCGTCCGTGAGCAGTTCTTC; CDR3: CASSQLGTSVREQFF
size: .; J: TRBJ1-5; D: TRBD1; V: TRBV7-9; DNA: TGTGCCAGCAGCACGACAGGGGTCGATCAGCCCCAGCATTTT; CDR3: CASSTTGVDQPQHF
size: .; J: TRBJ1-1; D: .; V: TRBV5-1; DNA: TGCGCCAGCAGCTTGGAGGCAGGGTCGGACACTGAAGCTTTCTTT; CDR3: CASSLEAGSDTEAFF
size: .; J: TRBJ1-2; D: .; V: TRBV6-5; DNA: TGTGCCAGCCCGGGGGGGCTGACATATGGCTACACCTTC; CDR3: CASPGGLTYGYTF
size: .; J: TRBJ1-2; D: .; V: TRBV14; DNA: TGTGCCAGCAGCCAAGATCAGGGGCCTGGCTACACCTTC; CDR3: CASSQDQGPGYTF
size: few; J: TRBJ1-5; D: TRBD1; V: TRBV15; DNA: TGTGCCACCAGCAGAGGTAAAGGGGGCGGCAATCAGCCCCAGCATTTT; CDR3: CATSRGKGGGNQPQHF
size: .; J: TRBJ1-1; D: .; V: TRBV6-5; DNA: TGTGCCAGCAGTTACAATGGCGGCACTGAAGCTTTCTTT; CDR3: CASSYNGGTEAFF
size: .; J: TRBJ1-5; D: .; V: TRBV7-3; DNA: TGTGCCAGCAGCTTAGCAATCGGGAATCAGCCCCAGCATTTT; CDR3: CASSLAIGNQPQHF
size: .; J: TRBJ2-7; D: TRBD1; V: TRBV5-1; DNA: TGCGCCAGCAGCCAGGACAGGGGAAGGTACGAGCAGTACTTC; CDR3: CASSQDRGRYEQYF
size: .; J: TRBJ2-3; D: TRBD2; V: TRBV6-5; DNA: TGTGCCAGCAGTTACTCTACTAGCGGGGGCCCCGGGACGCAGTATTTT; CDR3: CASSYSTSGGPGTQYF
size: few; J: TRBJ1-1; D: .; V: TRBV7-5; DNA: TGTGCCAGAAGCTTAGTAAGAGTAGAGGAGATGAACACTGAAGCTTTCTTT; CDR3: CARSLVRVEEMNTEAFF
size: .; J: TRBJ1-2; D: .; V: TRBV14; DNA: TGTGCCAGCAGCCAAGTTGCCTCAGGGTCCGGCTACACCTTC; CDR3: CASSQVASGSGYTF
size: .; J: TRBJ2-3; D: TRBD2; V: TRBV19; DNA: TGTGCCAGTAGTATGCTAGCGGGGGGGCCTTCCCACAGAGATACGCAGTATTTT; CDR3: CASSMLAGGPSHRDTQYF
size: .; J: TRBJ1-1; D: TRBD1; V: TRBV5-1; DNA: TGCGCCAGCAGCTTGGGGGACAGCCTGAACACTGAAGCTTTCTTT; CDR3: CASSLGDSLNTEAFF
size: .; J: TRBJ2-1; D: .; V: TRBV15; DNA: TGTGCCACCAGCAGAGACCCTTTGGGGAGCTCCTACAATGAGCAGTTCTTC; CDR3: CATSRDPLGSSYNEQFF
size: .; J: TRBJ1-1; D: .; V: TRBV5-1; DNA: TGCGCCAGCAGCTACAGGAGGAACACTGAAGCTTTCTTT; CDR3: CASSYRRNTEAFF
size: .; J: TRBJ2-7; D: .; V: TRBV15; DNA: TGTGCCACCAGCAGAGATAGTCTTGCCGAGCAGTACTTC; CDR3: CATSRDSLAEQYF
size: .; J: TRBJ1-1; D: .; V: TRBV19; DNA: TGTGCCAGTAGTAGGGGACTCGCGAACACTGAAGCTTTCTTT; CDR3: CASSRGLANTEAFF
size: once; J: TRBJ1-6; D: .; V: TRBV27; DNA: TGTGCCAGCAGTTTACAGGGTCCAGTAGGTTCACCCCTCCACTTT; CDR3: CASSLQGPVGSPLHF
size: .; J: TRBJ1-1; D: TRBD1; V: TRBV12-5; DNA: TGTGCTAGTGGCCCCGACAGGGGGAACACTGAAGCTTTCTTT; CDR3: CASGPDRGNTEAFF